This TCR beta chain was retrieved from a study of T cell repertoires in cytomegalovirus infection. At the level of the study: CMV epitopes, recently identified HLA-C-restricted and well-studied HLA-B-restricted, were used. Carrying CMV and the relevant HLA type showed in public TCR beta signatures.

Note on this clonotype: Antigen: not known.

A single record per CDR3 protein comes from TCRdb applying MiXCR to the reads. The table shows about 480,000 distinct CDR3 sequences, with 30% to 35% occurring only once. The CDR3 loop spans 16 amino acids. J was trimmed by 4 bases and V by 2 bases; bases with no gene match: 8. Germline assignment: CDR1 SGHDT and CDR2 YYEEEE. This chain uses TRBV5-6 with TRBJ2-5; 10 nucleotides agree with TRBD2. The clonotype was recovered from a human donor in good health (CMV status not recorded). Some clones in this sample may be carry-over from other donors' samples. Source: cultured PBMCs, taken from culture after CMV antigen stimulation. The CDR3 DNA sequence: TGTGCCAGCAGCTTAGCGGGAGGGCCTCCTTCAGAGACCCAGTACTTC. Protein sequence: CASSLAGGPPSETQYF.